A selection of T cell receptor beta chains follows, all from one sample in a study of T cells in Graves' hyperthyroidism and ophthalmopathy. TCRdb itself ran the multiplex PCR reads through MiXCR, one entry per CDR3 protein. The sample has fewer than 750,000 distinct CDR3 sequences, about 14% seen once. The sample taken for sequencing was blood. Source of these receptors: a woman aged 45-60 years with Graves' ophthalmopathy. The CDR3 runs from the conserved cysteine through the conserved F or W.

>TRBJ2-1|TRBV6-6
CASSYSASGSGTFRGQFF
>TRBJ2-6|TRBV5-1
CASSLAGTTPGTNVLTF
>TRBJ1-5|TRBV20-1
CSARVGEPQHF
>TRBJ2-1|TRBV7-8
CASSLGTLGQGNEQFF
>TRBJ1-5|TRBV19
CASRFSAGLPNQPQHF
>TRBJ2-1|TRBV7-8
CASSTQPSGWQFF
>TRBJ2-3|TRBV29-1
CSAGQDTQYF
>TRBJ1-3|TRBV20-1
CSARARRSSGNTIYF
>TRBJ2-2|TRBV7-3
CASSSSRQGTGELFF
>TRBJ2-3|TRBV20-1
CSARAPTIPGLAGELETDTQYF
>TRBJ2-3|TRBV5-1
CASSLGLGGPDTQYF
>TRBJ2-7|TRBV4-2
CASSQEGRTGPTYEQYF
>TRBJ2-7|TRBV6-1
CASTSTFTGISYEQYF
>TRBJ1-2|TRBV19
CASSTLGRTGYTF
>TRBJ2-5|TRBV28
CASRRGLAGGPQETQYF
>TRBJ1-4|TRBV18
CASSLFGTSEEKLFF
>TRBJ1-2|TRBV30
CAWNGYTF
>TRBJ1-6|TRBV12-3/TRBV12-4
CASSLALSPLHF
>TRBJ2-5|TRBV20-1
CSGSWGETQYF
>TRBJ1-1|TRBV30
CAWMENTEAFF
>TRBJ1-2|TRBV6-6
CASSYSIDPANYGYTF
>TRBJ1-2|TRBV7-8
CASSLGTGGNHYGYTF
>TRBJ2-7|TRBV6-2/TRBV6-3
CASPDPSGRREQYF
>TRBJ1-5|TRBV12-3/TRBV12-4
CASRATGAGGNQPQHF
>TRBJ1-4|TRBV29-1
CSVVGGRRNEKLFF
>TRBJ2-1|TRBV6-2/TRBV6-3
CASSYGTSGVYNEQFF
>TRBJ2-7|TRBV4-3
CASSQDWREGYEQYF
>TRBJ1-1|TRBV7-9
CASSFAKLVNTEAFF
>TRBJ2-1|TRBV5-1
CASSQQKGSYNEQFF
>TRBJ2-1|TRBV12-3/TRBV12-4
CASSELAGGGDNEQFF
>TRBJ2-7|TRBV20-1
CSASGTITYEQYF
>TRBJ1-2|TRBV27
CASRGGRGESLLYGYTF
>TRBJ1-1|TRBV28
CASSLGGLATEAFF
>TRBJ2-3|TRBV11-2
CASSLDLPDTQYF
>TRBJ1-1|TRBV4-2
CASSQDASGQGIAEAFF
>TRBJ1-2|TRBV28
CASDRPGTAYGYTF
>TRBJ1-6|TRBV28
CASSLTQGSLSLPLHF
>TRBJ2-1|TRBV28
CASTYTDRGSGEQFF
>TRBJ1-1|TRBV30
CAWSQRGNTEAFF
>TRBJ2-7|TRBV6-1
CASSEALYRGARHYEQYF
>TRBJ1-5|TRBV6-1
CASSRDRYGDQPQHF
>TRBJ2-7|TRBV3-1
CASSQSLSGHEQYF
>TRBJ2-7|TRBV5-1
CASSLTKASGFRYEQYF
>TRBJ2-1|TRBV18
CASSTTGTGYNEQFF
>TRBJ2-1|TRBV7-3
CASSSLAVNEQFF
>TRBJ1-1|TRBV3-2
CASSQEPRGAGEAFF
>TRBJ2-1|TRBV12-3/TRBV12-4
CASSLTRGSEQFF
>TRBJ2-1|TRBV7-9
CASSSRGGGDNEQFF
>TRBJ2-1|TRBV19
CASKRGSYNEQFF
>TRBJ1-2|TRBV27
CASSLSMTAHGYTF
>TRBJ2-3|TRBV28
CASSRGLAEITDTQYF
>TRBJ2-3|TRBV6-1
CAPRWGVASTDTQYF
>TRBJ2-5|TRBV7-9
CASSLGVRTSGSSETQYF
>TRBJ2-7|TRBV14
CASSQEFWGGEQYF
>TRBJ2-2|TRBV24-1
CATSDFRTGETGELFF
>TRBJ1-1|TRBV30
CALGSMNTEAFF
>TRBJ2-5|TRBV6-6
CASSYPTGGQETQYF
>TRBJ2-2|TRBV19
CASSPSKGTVNTGELFF
>TRBJ1-2|TRBV28
CASSLGQAYGYTF